The present T cell receptor beta chain was sequenced within a study of technical replicates of blood from four donors. TCRdb's table, derived via immunoSEQ multiplex PCR, lists solely in-frame clones and lacks some. The repertoire holds about 70,000 clones, with about 96% as singletons. V shed 6 bases and J shed 0 bases, with 6 bases lying between them. CDR1 and CDR2 (germline): MNHNS, SASEGT. The CDR3 spans 13 residues. The chain links TRBV6-1 to TRBJ1-3; D call uncertain. The material sequenced was T cells isolated from PBMCs. The sequence derives from a human donor in good health. The CDR3 nucleotides are TGTGCCAGCAGCTCAGTCTCTGGAAACACCATATATTTT. This codes for CASSSVSGNTIYF.